This TCR beta chain is from a study of CD8 T cells in ankylosing spondylitis. The study's findings and limits: Disease-linked clones reportedly showed significant enrichment in matched ankylosing spondylitis synovial fluid. Some motif variants had been reported before (in reactive arthritis synovial fluid and blood).

A single record per CDR3 protein comes from TCRdb applying MiXCR to the 5' RACE reads. The sample records about 150,000 distinct CDR3 sequences, just under 7.5% being singletons. This clonotype occurred many times. Its antigen is undetermined. Germline V gene sequence: CDR1 SNHLY, CDR2 FYNNEI. The CDR3 loop spans 14 amino acids. The V and J ends lost 6 bases and 2 bases, in that order; junction bases with no gene match: 7. The chain links TRBV2 to TRBJ2-7; 7 bases agree with TRBD1. Material for sequencing was blood, either unsorted or a sorted T cell fraction (not recorded which). The TCR originated in a female donor with ankylosing spondylitis or in good health (not recorded which). The CDR3 here is CASRTGTATYEQYF. The CDR3 bases are TGTGCCAGCAGAACCGGGACAGCCACCTACGAGCAGTACTTC. The whole variable domain, filled in from reference TRBV2 and TRBJ2-7, reads EPEVTQTPSHQVTQMGQEVILRCVPISNHLYFYWYRQILGQKVEFLVSFYNNEISEKSEIFDDQFSVERPDGSNFTLKIRSTKLEDSAMYFCASRTGTATYEQYFGPGTRLTVT.